This T cell receptor (beta chain) appears in the sequencing data of a study of blood T cell repertoires in COVID-19. Study in general: Both acute and convalescent COVID-19 samples were obtained from the United States, Italy and Spain. T cells, B-cell-depleted T cells, or PBMCs supplied cDNA or gDNA.

CDR1 and CDR2 (germline): MNHEY, SVGAGI. The CDR3 covers 14 residues. V lost 8 bases and J lost 2; bases outside the gene matches: 6. Original methodology: Counts of nucleated cells, estimated from reference gene primer amplification, were obtained. Sequencing was performed with immunoSEQ multiplex PCR; in TCRdb, only in-frame clones are kept and a portion is missing. From that table come the V and J calls and clone size; the DNA was used to work out D and trimming. Found here are 140,000 or so clones, under 90% of them singletons; the top ten hold 3.5%. This receptor was obtained from a man aged 65-85 years who had recovered from COVID-19. V is TRBV6-5 and J is TRBJ1-1, with 9 bases fitting TRBD1. Sequencing was carried out using peripheral blood. CDR3 region: CASGGQGGNTEAFF. In DNA form, the CDR3 reads TGTGCCAGCGGGGGACAGGGCGGAAACACTGAAGCTTTCTTT.